The 3 T cell receptor beta chains given below trace back to one sample, sequenced in a study of identical twins. TCRdb called the 5' RACE reads again in MiXCR, with one record for every CDR3 protein. This sample has around 510,000 distinct CDR3 sequences, with more than 13% found just once. This sample was shared with a second study, whose subject was yellow fever vaccine responses in identical twins.

Specimen: CD4+ T cells sorted from blood. The receptors here all came from a woman aged 18-30 years in good health.

The chain is built from TRBV28 and TRBJ2-1; D is ambiguous. This CDR3 spans 14 amino acids. Per the germline V gene, CDR1 is MDHEN and CDR2 is SYDVKM. Trimming cost V 8 bases and J 2 bases, with 13 bases left between them. The CDR3: CASAPGPPYNEQFF. The CDR3 nucleotides are TGTGCCAGCGCCCCTGGGCCCCCCTACAATGAGCAGTTCTTC.

The rearrangement joins TRBV18 to TRBJ2-1, with D possibly being TRBD1 or TRBD2 (6 bases each). This CDR3 spans 17 amino acids. Looked up from germline, CDR1 is KGHSH and CDR2 is LQKENI. The ends were cut back, 0 bases at V and 0 bases at J, with 12 bases in the middle. This chain's CDR3 is CASSPPLGGSSYNEQFF. CDR3 DNA: TGTGCCAGCTCACCACCACTAGGGGGGAGCTCCTACAATGAGCAGTTCTTC.

The CDR3 DNA reads TGTGCCAGCAGTTCGGACCGGCCTTCCACAGATACGCAGTATTTT. Amino acid sequence: CASSSDRPSTDTQYF. The chain recombines TRBV12-3 or TRBV12-4 with TRBJ2-3; D ambiguous. This CDR3 is 15 amino acids long. Trimming shortened V by 4 bases and J by 2 bases, and 13 bases separated the two germline ends.